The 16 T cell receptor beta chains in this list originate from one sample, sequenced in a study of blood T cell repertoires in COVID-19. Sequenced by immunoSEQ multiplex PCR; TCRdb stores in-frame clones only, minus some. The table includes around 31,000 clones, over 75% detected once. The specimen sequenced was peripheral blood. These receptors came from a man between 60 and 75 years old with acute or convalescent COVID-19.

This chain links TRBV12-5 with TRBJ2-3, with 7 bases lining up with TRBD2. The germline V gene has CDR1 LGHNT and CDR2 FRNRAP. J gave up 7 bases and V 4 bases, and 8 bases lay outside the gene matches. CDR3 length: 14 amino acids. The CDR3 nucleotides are TGTGCTAGTGGTTCCGGACTAGACCCCCATACGCAGTATTTT. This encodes CASGSGLDPHTQYF. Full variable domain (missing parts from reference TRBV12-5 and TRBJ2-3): DARVTQTPRHKVTEMGQEVTMRCQPILGHNTVFWYRQTMMQGLELLAYFRNRAPLDDSGMPKDRFSAEMPDATLATLKIQPSEPRDSAVYFCASGSGLDPHTQYFGPGTRLTVL.

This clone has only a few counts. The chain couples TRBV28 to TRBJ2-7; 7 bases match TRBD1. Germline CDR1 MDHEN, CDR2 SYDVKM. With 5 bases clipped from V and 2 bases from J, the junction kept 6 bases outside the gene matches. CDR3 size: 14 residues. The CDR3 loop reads CASSPGQKTYEQYF. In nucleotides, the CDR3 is TGTGCCAGCAGTCCGGGACAGAAAACCTACGAGCAGTACTTC.

CDR3 in DNA: TGTGCCAGCAGACCCCCGCGACAGGGAGCCTACAATGAGCAGTTCTTC. Translation gives CASRPPRQGAYNEQFF. The chain has TRBV27 and TRBJ2-1; TRBD1 matches 7 bases. J was trimmed by 2 bases and V by 6 bases; bases with no gene match: 10. The CDR3 has 16 residues. In germline, CDR1 is MNHEY, CDR2 SMNVEV (reference sequence).

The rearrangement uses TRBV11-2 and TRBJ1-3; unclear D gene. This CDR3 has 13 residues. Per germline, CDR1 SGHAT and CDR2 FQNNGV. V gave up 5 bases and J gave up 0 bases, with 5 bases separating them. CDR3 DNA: TGTGCCAGCAGCGGGAGCTCTGGAAACACCATATATTTT. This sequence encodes CASSGSSGNTIYF.

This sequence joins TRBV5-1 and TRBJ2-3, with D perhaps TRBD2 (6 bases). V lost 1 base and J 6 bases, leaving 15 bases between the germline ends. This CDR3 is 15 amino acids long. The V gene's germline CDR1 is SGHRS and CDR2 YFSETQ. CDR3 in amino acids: CASSLTVGGADTQYF. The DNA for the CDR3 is TGCGCCAGCAGCTTGACCGTGGGAGGTGCGGATACGCAGTATTTT. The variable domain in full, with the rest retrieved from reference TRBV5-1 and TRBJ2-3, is KAGVTQTPRYLIKTRGQQVTLSCSPISGHRSVSWYQQTPGQGLQFLFEYFSETQRNKGNFPGRFSGRQFSNSRSEMNVSTLELGDSALYLCASSLTVGGADTQYFGPGTRLTVL.

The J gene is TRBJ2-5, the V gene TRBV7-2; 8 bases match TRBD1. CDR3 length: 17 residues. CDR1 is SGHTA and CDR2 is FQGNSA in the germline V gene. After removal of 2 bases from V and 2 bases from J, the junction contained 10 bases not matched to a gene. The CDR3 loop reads CASSLKSQGARQETQYF. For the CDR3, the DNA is TGTGCCAGCAGCTTAAAATCCCAGGGGGCTCGACAAGAGACCCAGTACTTC.

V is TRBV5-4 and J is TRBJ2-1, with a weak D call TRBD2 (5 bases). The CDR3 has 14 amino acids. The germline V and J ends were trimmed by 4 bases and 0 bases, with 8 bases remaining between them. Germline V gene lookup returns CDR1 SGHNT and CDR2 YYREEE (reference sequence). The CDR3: CASSRGISYNEQFF. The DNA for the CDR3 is TGTGCCAGCAGCCGAGGGATCTCCTACAATGAGCAGTTCTTC.

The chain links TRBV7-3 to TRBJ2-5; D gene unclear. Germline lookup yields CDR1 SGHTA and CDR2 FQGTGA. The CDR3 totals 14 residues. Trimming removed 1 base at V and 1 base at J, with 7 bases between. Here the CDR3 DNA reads TGTGCCAGCAGCTTAAATGCAGGCCAAGAGACCCAGTACTTC. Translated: CASSLNAGQETQYF.

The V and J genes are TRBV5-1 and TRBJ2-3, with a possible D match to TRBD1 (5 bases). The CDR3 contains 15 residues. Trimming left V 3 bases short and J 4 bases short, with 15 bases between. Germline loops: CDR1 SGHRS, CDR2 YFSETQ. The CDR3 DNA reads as TGCGCCAGCAGCTCAGACAGCAAGGCCGCAGATACGCAGTATTTT. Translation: CASSSDSKAADTQYF.

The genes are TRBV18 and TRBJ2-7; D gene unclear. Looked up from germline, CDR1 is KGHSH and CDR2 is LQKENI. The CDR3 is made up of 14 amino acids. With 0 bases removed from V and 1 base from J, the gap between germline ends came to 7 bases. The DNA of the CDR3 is TGTGCCAGCTCACCACCGACAAGGTCCTACGAGCAGTACTTC. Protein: CASSPPTRSYEQYF.

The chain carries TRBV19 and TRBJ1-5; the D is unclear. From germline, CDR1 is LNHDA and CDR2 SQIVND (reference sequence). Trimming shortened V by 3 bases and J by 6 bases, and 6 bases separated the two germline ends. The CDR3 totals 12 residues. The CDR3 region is CASSIPSQPQHF. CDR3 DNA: TGTGCCAGTAGTATTCCGAGTCAGCCCCAGCATTTT.

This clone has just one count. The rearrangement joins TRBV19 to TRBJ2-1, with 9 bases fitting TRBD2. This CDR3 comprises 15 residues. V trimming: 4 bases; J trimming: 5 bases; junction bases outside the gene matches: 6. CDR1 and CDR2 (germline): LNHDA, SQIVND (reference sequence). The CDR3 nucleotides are TGTGCCAGTAGTACCGGACTAGCGAGAAACAATGAGCAGTTCTTC. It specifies CASSTGLARNNEQFF.

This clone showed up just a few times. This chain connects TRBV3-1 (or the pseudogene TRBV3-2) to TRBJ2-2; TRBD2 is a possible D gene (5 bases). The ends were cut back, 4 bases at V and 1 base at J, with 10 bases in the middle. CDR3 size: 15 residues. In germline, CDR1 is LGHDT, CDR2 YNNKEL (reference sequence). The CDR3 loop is CASSRSGRNTGELFF. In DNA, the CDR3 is TGTGCCAGCAGCCGGAGCGGCAGGAACACCGGGGAGCTGTTTTTT.

CDR3 amino acids: CASSLLSDTQYF. The CDR3 DNA reads TGTGCCAGCAGCTTACTCTCAGATACGCAGTATTTT. The chain links TRBV11-2 to TRBJ2-3; D unresolved. V was pared by 2 bases and J by 4 bases, with 4 bases between. This CDR3 is built from 12 residues. Germline CDR1 and CDR2: SGHAT and FQNNGV.

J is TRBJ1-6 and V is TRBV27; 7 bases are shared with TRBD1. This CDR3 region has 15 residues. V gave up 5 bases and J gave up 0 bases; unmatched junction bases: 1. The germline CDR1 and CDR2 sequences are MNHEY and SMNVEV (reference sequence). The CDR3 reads CASSGTDSYNSPLHF. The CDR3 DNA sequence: TGTGCCAGCAGTGGGACAGACTCCTATAATTCACCCCTCCACTTT.

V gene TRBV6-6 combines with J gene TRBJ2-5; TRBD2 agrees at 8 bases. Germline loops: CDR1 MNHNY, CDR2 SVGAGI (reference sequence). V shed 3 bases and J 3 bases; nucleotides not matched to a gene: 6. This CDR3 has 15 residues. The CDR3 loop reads CASSYGTSRKETQYF. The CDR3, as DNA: TGTGCCAGCAGTTATGGGACTAGTCGTAAAGAGACCCAGTACTTC.